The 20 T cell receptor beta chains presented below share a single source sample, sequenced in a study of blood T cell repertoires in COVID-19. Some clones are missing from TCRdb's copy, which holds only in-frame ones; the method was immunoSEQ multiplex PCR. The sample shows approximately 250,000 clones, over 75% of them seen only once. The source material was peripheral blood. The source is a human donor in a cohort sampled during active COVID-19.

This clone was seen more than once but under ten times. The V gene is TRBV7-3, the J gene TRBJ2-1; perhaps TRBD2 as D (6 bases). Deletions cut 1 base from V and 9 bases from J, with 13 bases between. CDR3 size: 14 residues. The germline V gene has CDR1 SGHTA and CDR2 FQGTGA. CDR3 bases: TGTGCCAGCAGCTTAAGAGCTAGGGGAGGTGAGCAGTTCTTC. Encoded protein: CASSLRARGGEQFF. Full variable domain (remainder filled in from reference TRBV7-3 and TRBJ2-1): GAGVSQTPSNKVTEKGKYVELRCDPISGHTALYWYRQSLGQGPEFLIYFQGTGAADDSGLPNDRFFAVRPEGSVSTLKIQRTERGDSAVYLCASSLRARGGEQFFGPGTRLTVL.

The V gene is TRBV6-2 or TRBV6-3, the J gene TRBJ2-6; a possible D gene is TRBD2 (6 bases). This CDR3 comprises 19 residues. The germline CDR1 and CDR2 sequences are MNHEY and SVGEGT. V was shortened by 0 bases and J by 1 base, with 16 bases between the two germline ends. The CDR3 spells CASSYSGRGERSGANVLTF. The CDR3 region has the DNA TGTGCCAGCAGTTACTCCGGGAGAGGCGAACGTTCTGGGGCCAACGTCCTGACTTTC.

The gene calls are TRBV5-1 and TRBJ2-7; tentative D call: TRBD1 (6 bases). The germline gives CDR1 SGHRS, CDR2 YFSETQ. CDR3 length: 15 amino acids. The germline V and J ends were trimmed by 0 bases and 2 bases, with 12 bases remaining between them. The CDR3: CASSLAGTPTYEQYF. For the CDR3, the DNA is TGCGCCAGCAGCTTGGCCGGGACACCTACCTACGAGCAGTACTTC.

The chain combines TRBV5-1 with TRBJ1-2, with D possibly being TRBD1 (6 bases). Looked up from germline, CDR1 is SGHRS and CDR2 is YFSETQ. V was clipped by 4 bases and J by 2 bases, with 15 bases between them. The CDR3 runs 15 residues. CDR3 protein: CASSTGGQSNYGYTF. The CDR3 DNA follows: TGCGCCAGCAGCACAGGCGGACAGAGCAACTATGGCTACACCTTC.

The CDR3 loop reads CASSQGRVPGAGELFF. As DNA, the CDR3 is TGTGCCAGCAGCCAGGGTCGGGTCCCCGGGGCCGGGGAGCTGTTTTTT. The chain employs TRBV4-2 and TRBJ2-2; tentatively, D is TRBD2 (5 bases). This CDR3 has 16 residues. Trimming removed 3 bases at V and 6 bases at J, with 17 bases between. From germline, CDR1 is LGHNA and CDR2 YNFKEQ.

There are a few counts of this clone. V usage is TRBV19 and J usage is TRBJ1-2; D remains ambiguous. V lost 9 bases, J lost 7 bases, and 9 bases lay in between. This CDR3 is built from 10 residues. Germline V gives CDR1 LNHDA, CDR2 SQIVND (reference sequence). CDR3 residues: CASREGGYTF. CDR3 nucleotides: TGTGCCAGCCGGGAGGGTGGCTACACCTTC.

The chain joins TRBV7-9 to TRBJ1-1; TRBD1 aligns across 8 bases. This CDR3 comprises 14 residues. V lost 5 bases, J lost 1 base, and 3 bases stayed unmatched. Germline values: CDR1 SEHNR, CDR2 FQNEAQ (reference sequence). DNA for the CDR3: TGTGCCAGCAGCCAGCAGGGGGCGAACACTGAAGCTTTCTTT. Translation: CASSQQGANTEAFF.

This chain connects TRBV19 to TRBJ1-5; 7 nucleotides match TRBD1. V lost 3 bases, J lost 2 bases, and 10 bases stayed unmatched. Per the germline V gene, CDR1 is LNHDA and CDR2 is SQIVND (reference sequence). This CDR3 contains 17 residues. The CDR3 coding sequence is TGTGCCAGTAGTATTGACAGGGAGCTTTCGCGCAATCAGCCCCAGCATTTT. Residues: CASSIDRELSRNQPQHF.

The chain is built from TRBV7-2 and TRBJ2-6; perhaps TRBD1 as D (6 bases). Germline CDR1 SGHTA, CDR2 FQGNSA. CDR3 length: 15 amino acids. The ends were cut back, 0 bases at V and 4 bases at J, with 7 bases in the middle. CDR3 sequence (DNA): TGTGCCAGCAGCTTAGCGGGGACAGGGGCCAACGTCCTGACTTTC. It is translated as CASSLAGTGANVLTF.

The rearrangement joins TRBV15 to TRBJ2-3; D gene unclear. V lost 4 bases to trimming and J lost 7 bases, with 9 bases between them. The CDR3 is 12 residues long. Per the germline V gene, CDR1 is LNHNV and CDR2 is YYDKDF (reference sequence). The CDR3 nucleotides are TGTGCCACCAGCAACCTTACAAATACGCAGTATTTT. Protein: CATSNLTNTQYF.

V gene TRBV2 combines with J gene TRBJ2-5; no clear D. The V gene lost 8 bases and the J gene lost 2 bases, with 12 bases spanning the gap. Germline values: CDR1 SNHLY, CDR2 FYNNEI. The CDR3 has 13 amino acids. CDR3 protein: CASRRDLQETQYF. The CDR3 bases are TGTGCCAGCCGGAGAGACCTTCAAGAGACCCAGTACTTC.

CDR3 amino acids: CASSLAPTLAGDPYEQYF. DNA of the CDR3: TGTGCCAGCAGCTTGGCCCCCACTCTAGCGGGGGACCCCTACGAGCAGTACTTC. This chain uses TRBV5-6 with TRBJ2-7; 10 positions match TRBD2. The germline gives CDR1 SGHDT, CDR2 YYEEEE. Trimming removed 0 bases from V and 2 bases from J; junction bases left unmatched: 11. The CDR3 runs to 18 residues. The full variable domain, with the rest looked up from reference TRBV5-6 and TRBJ2-7, is DAGVTQSPTHLIKTRGQQVTLRCSPKSGHDTVSWYQQALGQGPQFIFQYYEEEERQRGNFPDRFSGHQFPNYSSELNVNALLLGDSALYLCASSLAPTLAGDPYEQYFGPGTRLTVT.

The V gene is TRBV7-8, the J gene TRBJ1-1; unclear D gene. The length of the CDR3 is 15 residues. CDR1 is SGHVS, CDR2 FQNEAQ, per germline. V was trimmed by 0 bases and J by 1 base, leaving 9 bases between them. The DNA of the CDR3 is TGTGCCAGCAGCTTAGCTGGGTGGGCGAACACTGAAGCTTTCTTT. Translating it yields CASSLAGWANTEAFF.

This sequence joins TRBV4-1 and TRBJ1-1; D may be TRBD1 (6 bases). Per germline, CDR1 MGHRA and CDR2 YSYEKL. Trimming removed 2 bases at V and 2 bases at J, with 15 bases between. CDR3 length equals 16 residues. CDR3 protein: CASSQPGGTTNTEAFF. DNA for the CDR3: TGCGCCAGCAGCCAACCGGGTGGGACAACAAACACTGAAGCTTTCTTT.

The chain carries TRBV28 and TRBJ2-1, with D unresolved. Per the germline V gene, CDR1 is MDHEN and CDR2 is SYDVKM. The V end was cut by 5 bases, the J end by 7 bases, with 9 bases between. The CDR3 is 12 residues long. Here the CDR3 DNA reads TGTGCCAGCAGTCAGATGAAAAATGAGCAGTTCTTC. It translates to CASSQMKNEQFF.

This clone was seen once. CDR3 sequence reads: CSGGRVTSTDTQYF. The CDR3 DNA sequence: TGCAGCGGGGGGAGAGTTACTAGCACAGATACGCAGTATTTT. The V gene is TRBV29-1, the J gene TRBJ2-3; tentatively, D is TRBD1 or TRBD2 (5 bases each). This CDR3 is 14 amino acids long. Trimming took off 7 bases at V and 0 bases at J, with 14 bases between the two ends. Germline V gene lookup returns CDR1 SQVTM and CDR2 ANQGSEA.

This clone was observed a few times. The CDR3 DNA follows: TGTGCCATCAGTGACTTAGTAGATGAGCAGTTCTTC. Protein sequence: CAISDLVDEQFF. The gene calls are TRBV10-3 and TRBJ2-1; D is unresolved. From germline, CDR1 is ENHRY and CDR2 SYGVKD. V lost 3 bases to trimming and J lost 8 bases, with 8 bases between them. This CDR3 contains 12 residues.

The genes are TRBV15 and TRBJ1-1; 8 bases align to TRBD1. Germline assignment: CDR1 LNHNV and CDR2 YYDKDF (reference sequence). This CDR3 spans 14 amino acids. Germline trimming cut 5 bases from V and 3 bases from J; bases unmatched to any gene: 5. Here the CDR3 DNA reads TGTGCCACCAGCGTACAGGGGGTCCACACTGAAGCTTTCTTT. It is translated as CATSVQGVHTEAFF.

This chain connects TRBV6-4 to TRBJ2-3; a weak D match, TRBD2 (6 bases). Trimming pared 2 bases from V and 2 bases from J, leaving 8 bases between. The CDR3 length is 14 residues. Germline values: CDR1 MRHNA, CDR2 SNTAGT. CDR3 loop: CASSDRGFTDTQYF. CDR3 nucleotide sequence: TGTGCCAGCAGTGACCGGGGGTTCACAGATACGCAGTATTTT.

CDR3 protein: CASSPPNAGVIGNEQFF. As DNA, the CDR3 is TGTGCCAGCTCACCACCGAACGCCGGGGTGATAGGCAATGAGCAGTTCTTC. The chain joins TRBV18 to TRBJ2-1; D is perhaps TRBD2 (5 bases). V lost 0 bases to trimming and J lost 6 bases, with 18 bases between them. This CDR3 has 17 residues. Germline CDR1 KGHSH, CDR2 LQKENI.